This entry lists 16 T cell receptor beta chains sequenced from one sample in a study of cytomegalovirus exposure and HLA in healthy donors. The PCR was carried out with 60 Vbeta primers and 13 Jbeta primers. Sequencing was performed with immunoSEQ multiplex PCR; in TCRdb, only in-frame clones are kept and a portion is missing. The sample holds about 130,000 clones, roughly four fifths seen once. Sample: PBMCs. The receptor set was obtained from a woman aged 45 to 65 in good health and CMV-seronegative.

This clone was seen more than once but under ten times. The chain links TRBV4-2 to TRBJ2-1; 7 bases map to TRBD1. The CDR3 runs 16 residues. The germline V gene encodes CDR1 LGHNA and CDR2 YNFKEQ. After removal of 1 base from V and 3 bases from J, the junction contained 6 bases not matched to a gene. This CDR3 reads CASSQGSDRDYNEQFF. The CDR3, as DNA: TGTGCCAGCAGCCAAGGATCCGACAGGGACTACAATGAGCAGTTCTTC.

The chain employs TRBV19 and TRBJ2-7; 10 bases align to TRBD2. V was pared by 6 bases and J by 3 bases, with 8 bases of the junction left unmatched. Germline CDR1 reads LNHDA; CDR2 reads SQIVND (reference sequence). This CDR3 region has 15 residues. CDR3 sequence reads: CASRGSSGSIYEQYF. CDR3 nucleotides: TGTGCCAGTAGGGGGTCTAGCGGGAGTATCTACGAGCAGTACTTC.

This clone was seen a single time. The chain links TRBV29-1 to TRBJ2-2, with TRBD2 identical over 8 bases. CDR3 size: 18 residues. CDR1 SQVTM and CDR2 ANQGSEA come from the germline V gene. V shed 2 bases and J 0 bases; nucleotides not matched to a gene: 11. CDR3 coding DNA: TGCAGCGTTGAAACGCCCCGTTACGGGGGGGCGAACACCGGGGAGCTGTTTTTT. Translating it yields CSVETPRYGGANTGELFF.

V gene TRBV18 combines with J gene TRBJ1-5; perhaps TRBD1 as D (6 bases). CDR1 is KGHSH and CDR2 is LQKENI in the germline V gene. The CDR3 covers 16 residues. V was trimmed by 3 bases and J by 2 bases, leaving 14 bases between them. The CDR3 nucleotides read TGTGCCAGCTCACCGACCACAGGGTCTGGCAATCAGCCCCAGCATTTT. Residues: CASSPTTGSGNQPQHF.

The J gene is TRBJ2-5, the V gene TRBV7-2; D might be TRBD1 (5 bases). Trimming pared 5 bases from V and 4 bases from J, leaving 14 bases between. The length of the CDR3 is 14 residues. Germline values: CDR1 SGHTA, CDR2 FQGNSA. CDR3 sequence reads: CASSRSGITETQYF. CDR3 sequence (DNA): TGTGCCAGCAGCCGTTCAGGGATTACAGAGACCCAGTACTTC. Combining the CDR3 with reference TRBV7-2 and TRBJ2-5 gives the whole variable domain GAGVSQSPSNKVTEKGKDVELRCDPISGHTALYWYRQSLGQGLEFLIYFQGNSAPDKSGLPSDRFSAERTGGSVSTLTIQRTQQEDSAVYLCASSRSGITETQYFGPGTRLLVL.

The chain couples TRBV4-1 to TRBJ2-3; TRBD1 matches 8 bases. Germline V gene data show CDR1 as MGHRA and CDR2 as YSYEKL. This CDR3 is built from 17 residues. The junction had 13 bases not matched to a gene; V was cut back by 4 bases and J by 4 bases. Written as DNA, the CDR3 is TGCGCCAGCAGCCCTCTAGACAGGGGCGGCTCGGCAGATACGCAGTATTTT. This gives the protein CASSPLDRGGSADTQYF.

The V call is TRBV7-2, the J call TRBJ2-7; tentatively, D is TRBD1 (6 bases). The V gene lost 5 bases and the J gene lost 2 bases, with 7 bases spanning the gap. CDR3 length: 12 amino acids. Germline V gene sequence: CDR1 SGHTA, CDR2 FQGNSA. This CDR3 reads CASSPGAYEQYF. For the CDR3, the DNA is TGTGCCAGCAGCCCAGGGGCCTACGAGCAGTACTTC.

The chain couples TRBV30 to TRBJ2-5, with 7 positions matching TRBD2. CDR3 size: 15 residues. The germline V gene has CDR1 GTSNPN and CDR2 SVGIG (reference sequence). V shed 3 bases, J shed 2 bases, and the junction held 9 bases outside the gene matches. As DNA, the CDR3 is TGTGCCTGGAGGGCGGGAGAAGGGGTTCAAGAGACCCAGTACTTC. It is translated as CAWRAGEGVQETQYF.

V is TRBV2 and J is TRBJ1-2; D is ambiguous. Germline V gene lookup returns CDR1 SNHLY and CDR2 FYNNEI. Trimming shortened V by 1 base and J by 9 bases, and 6 bases separated the two germline ends. The CDR3 has 11 amino acids. The chain's CDR3 is CASSEDLSYTF. CDR3 bases: TGTGCCAGCAGTGAAGACCTAAGCTACACCTTC. The full variable domain, completed using reference TRBV2 and TRBJ1-2, is EPEVTQTPSHQVTQMGQEVILRCVPISNHLYFYWYRQILGQKVEFLVSFYNNEISEKSEIFDDQFSVERPDGSNFTLKIRSTKLEDSAMYFCASSEDLSYTFGSGTRLTVV.

This clone was observed a single time. The gene calls are TRBV7-2 and TRBJ1-2; D ambiguous. Trimming shortened V by 1 base and J by 3 bases, and 12 bases separated the two germline ends. The CDR3 is made up of 15 amino acids. Germline values: CDR1 SGHTA, CDR2 FQGNSA. CDR3 protein: CASSLVAGLDYGYTF. The CDR3 nucleotides read TGTGCCAGCAGCTTAGTGGCAGGTCTGGACTATGGCTACACCTTC.

This clone was recorded a few times. This rearrangement joins TRBV11-3 to TRBJ2-3; tentative D call: TRBD2 (5 bases). Trimming took 5 bases from V and 2 from J, leaving 14 bases between them. Germline CDR1 is SGHNT and CDR2 is YENEEA. CDR3 size: 15 residues. The DNA for the CDR3 is TGTGCCAGCAGCAAGAGTTCCGGGAACACAGATACGCAGTATTTT. Encoded protein: CASSKSSGNTDTQYF.

CDR3 nucleotide sequence: TGTGCCAGCAGCTTGGGTGGGGCGTACAATGAGCAGTTCTTC. This codes for CASSLGGAYNEQFF. This chain uses TRBV5-4 with TRBJ2-1, with D perhaps matching TRBD1 (5 bases). The V gene lost 0 bases and the J gene lost 4 bases, with 8 bases spanning the gap. This CDR3 has 14 amino acids. The germline gives CDR1 SGHNT, CDR2 YYREEE (reference sequence).

V usage is TRBV27 and J usage is TRBJ2-1; the D gene is possibly TRBD1 (6 bases). The CDR3 has 14 amino acids. Germline V lookup: CDR1 MNHEY, CDR2 SMNVEV (reference sequence). V was shortened by 5 bases and J by 3 bases, with 11 bases between the two germline ends. The chain's CDR3 is CASSRTGYYNEQFF. In DNA form, the CDR3 reads TGTGCCAGCAGTCGAACAGGGTACTACAATGAGCAGTTCTTC.

This clone was found a few times. The rearrangement uses TRBV7-3 and TRBJ2-1; 13 positions match TRBD2. The germline CDR1 and CDR2 sequences are SGHTA and FQGTGA. This CDR3 is built from 21 residues. V lost 5 bases, J lost 0 bases, and 16 bases stayed unmatched. The DNA of the CDR3 is TGTGCCAGCAGCCCGATCAGGACTAGCGGGAGAGCATCAAGCTCCTACAATGAGCAGTTCTTC. As protein: CASSPIRTSGRASSSYNEQFF. The full variable domain, rest sourced from reference TRBV7-3 and TRBJ2-1, is GAGVSQTPSNKVTEKGKYVELRCDPISGHTALYWYRQSLGQGPEFLIYFQGTGAADDSGLPNDRFFAVRPEGSVSTLKIQRTERGDSAVYLCASSPIRTSGRASSSYNEQFFGPGTRLTVL.

The chain joins TRBV4-3 to TRBJ1-5; D is uncertain. Between the trimmed V and J ends, which lost 0 bases and 7 bases, there was a span of 13 bases. CDR1 LGHNA and CDR2 YSLEER come from the germline V gene. This CDR3 is built from 15 residues. The CDR3 is CASSQDEQIRQPQHF. The CDR3 DNA reads TGCGCCAGCAGCCAAGACGAACAGATCCGGCAGCCCCAGCATTTT.

V and J are TRBV19 and TRBJ1-5, with a tentative D call TRBD1 (6 bases). The CDR3 is 15 residues long. Deletions cut 4 bases from V and 5 bases from J, with 15 bases between. Germline CDR1 reads LNHDA; CDR2 reads SQIVND (reference sequence). CDR3 in DNA: TGTGCCAGTAGTACCCCAGGGGCCCCATATCAGCCCCAGCATTTT. As protein: CASSTPGAPYQPQHF.